A single sample is the source of the 16 T cell receptor beta chains below, sequenced in a study of shared clonotypes between healthy human individuals. Sequenced by immunoSEQ multiplex PCR; TCRdb stores in-frame clones only, minus some. This table has around 700,000 clones, approximately 75% appearing once. The sample was memory CD4+ T cells sorted from blood. As to subset: CD45RA-negative fraction. Source of these receptors: a woman aged 25 to 39 in good health.

The V and J genes are TRBV6-5 and TRBJ2-7, with D hard to call. Germline lookup yields CDR1 MNHEY and CDR2 SVGAGI. This CDR3 has 16 amino acids. Trimming removed 0 bases from V and 6 bases from J, with 18 bases in between. The CDR3 loop reads CASSYSSEPLAGEQYF. CDR3 DNA: TGTGCCAGCAGTTACTCCAGCGAACCGCTGGCTGGCGAGCAGTACTTC.

The chain is built from TRBV10-3 and TRBJ1-5; 7 bases fit TRBD1. The junction had 12 bases not matched to a gene; V was cut back by 11 bases and J by 2 bases. Germline CDR1 ENHRY, CDR2 SYGVKD. The CDR3 extends over 15 amino acids. CDR3 coding DNA: TGTGCCGGCCCGACTCAGGGGGATGGCAATCAGCCCCAGCATTTT. It codes for CAGPTQGDGNQPQHF.

V and J are TRBV19 and TRBJ1-5; 10 nucleotides align to TRBD1. Trimming removed 5 bases from V and 9 bases from J; junction bases left unmatched: 7. The length of the CDR3 is 14 residues. Germline V CDR1 and CDR2: LNHDA, SQIVND (reference sequence). The CDR3 DNA follows: TGTGCCAGTAGTCCAGGACAGGGGGAATCGCCCCAGCATTTT. Translating it yields CASSPGQGESPQHF.

As concerns this clone: At the DNA level, this CDR3 is encoded by other sequences in the same sample as well. This chain uses TRBV14 with TRBJ2-7; TRBD1 aligns across 9 bases. The CDR3 is 14 residues long. Germline V CDR1 and CDR2: SGHDN, FVKESK. V lost 6 bases to trimming and J lost 1 base; unmatched junction nucleotides: 4. The CDR3, as DNA: TGTGCCAGCAGTCCCGGGACAGGGTCCTACGAGCAGTACTTC. This translates into CASSPGTGSYEQYF.

The chain recombines TRBV14 with TRBJ2-1, with D tentatively TRBD1 or TRBD2 (5 bases each). CDR3 size: 15 residues. Trimming took off 2 bases at V and 10 bases at J, with 18 bases between the two ends. Germline loops: CDR1 SGHDN, CDR2 FVKESK. The CDR3 DNA follows: TGTGCCAGCAGCCAACCGGGACGCGCGCTGGTCGAGCAGTTCTTC. Its protein is CASSQPGRALVEQFF.

The chain employs TRBV14 and TRBJ2-3; 10 bases map to TRBD2. Germline CDR1 and CDR2: SGHDN and FVKESK. V shed 1 base, J shed 4 bases, and the junction held 5 bases outside the gene matches. This CDR3 has 16 amino acids. The CDR3 nucleotides are TGTGCCAGCAGCCAAGCTGGGCTAGCGGGAGCAGATACGCAGTATTTT. It specifies CASSQAGLAGADTQYF.

A few counts support this clone. The same CDR3 also results from other DNA sequences found in this sample. This sequence joins TRBV7-2 and TRBJ2-1; D call uncertain. Trimming removed 1 base at V and 4 bases at J, with 11 bases between. There are 15 residues in the CDR3. Germline CDR1 reads SGHTA; CDR2 reads FQGNSA. The CDR3 sequence: CASSLGTRLYNEQFF. The CDR3 DNA is TGTGCCAGCAGCTTAGGCACGAGACTGTACAATGAGCAGTTCTTC.

In its sample, this clone was seen a few times. The V and J genes are TRBV12-5 and TRBJ2-3; TRBD2 agrees at 9 bases. The CDR3 sequence is 15 residues long. The germline V gene encodes CDR1 LGHNT and CDR2 FRNRAP. Losses at the gene ends were 1 base for V and 4 bases for J; bases not matched to a gene: 3. The CDR3 DNA sequence: TGTGCTAGTGGTTTGGGCCGACTAGCGGCAGATACGCAGTATTTT. Translated, it gives CASGLGRLAADTQYF.

The chain carries TRBV29-1 and TRBJ2-1; D perhaps matches TRBD2 (6 bases). The germline CDR1 and CDR2 sequences are SQVTM and ANQGSEA. Trimming removed 6 bases at V and 1 base at J, with 13 bases between. The CDR3 has 14 amino acids. The CDR3 here is CSVTPGASYNEQFF. For the CDR3, the DNA is TGCAGCGTAACACCGGGAGCGTCCTACAATGAGCAGTTCTTC.

The chain joins TRBV2 to TRBJ2-1; 7 bases fit TRBD2. Per germline, CDR1 SNHLY and CDR2 FYNNEI. J was trimmed by 7 bases and V by 7 bases; bases with no gene match: 13. This CDR3 spans 15 amino acids. The DNA of the CDR3 is TGTGCCAGCACCCTCGGGGGGAATAGTTGGAATGAGCAGTTCTTC. This encodes CASTLGGNSWNEQFF.

Worth noting for this clone: The same CDR3 arises from other DNA sequences in this sample as well. The gene calls are TRBV28 and TRBJ2-7; either TRBD1 or TRBD2 may supply D (5 bases each). V was trimmed by 2 bases and J by 4 bases, leaving 12 bases between them. Germline CDR1 and CDR2: MDHEN and SYDVKM. The CDR3 consists of 14 residues. CDR3 sequence (DNA): TGTGCCAGCAGTTTAGAGAGGGGACGATACGAGCAGTACTTC. Protein sequence: CASSLERGRYEQYF.

This clone appeared a few times. This chain links TRBV28 with TRBJ2-7, with 10 positions matching TRBD2. Germline lookup yields CDR1 MDHEN and CDR2 SYDVKM. The CDR3 is made up of 16 amino acids. V shed 6 bases and J 7 bases; nucleotides not matched to a gene: 15. The CDR3 reads CASSLAGGGVLLEQYF. The CDR3, as DNA: TGTGCCAGCAGCTTAGCGGGAGGAGGGGTTCTCTTGGAGCAGTACTTC.

This chain uses TRBV18 with TRBJ2-7; TRBD1 or TRBD2 may be the D gene (5 bases each). The germline V gene encodes CDR1 KGHSH and CDR2 LQKENI. There are 15 residues in the CDR3. V was pared by 5 bases and J by 5 bases, with 19 bases between. In nucleotides, the CDR3 is TGTGCCAGCTCAGGACTCGGGTTACAGGATCACGAGCAGTACTTC. Translation: CASSGLGLQDHEQYF.

The chain employs TRBV11-2 and TRBJ2-2; 12 nucleotides line up with TRBD2. Germline V gene data show CDR1 as SGHAT and CDR2 as FQNNGV. V shed 5 bases, J shed 4 bases, and the junction held 8 bases outside the gene matches. This CDR3 contains 17 residues. In DNA, the CDR3 is TGTGCCAGCAGCCCGCGACTAGCGGGAGAGAGCACCGGGGAGCTGTTTTTT. Translation gives CASSPRLAGESTGELFF.

This chain connects TRBV10-3 to TRBJ1-2; 7 bases match TRBD1. CDR3 length: 16 residues. Trimming cost V 2 bases and J 4 bases; bases outside gene matches: 10. The germline V gene encodes CDR1 ENHRY and CDR2 SYGVKD. The CDR3, as DNA: TGTGCCATCAGTGAGACCACAGGAGGGGGCATCTATGGCTACACCTTC. Its protein product is CAISETTGGGIYGYTF.

This clone was detected once. The V gene is TRBV9, the J gene TRBJ2-2; D unresolved. The CDR3 covers 14 residues. V lost 0 bases and J 1 base, leaving 4 bases between the germline ends. The germline V gene has CDR1 SGDLS and CDR2 YYNGEE. CDR3 sequence reads: CASSVDVNTGELFF. In DNA form, the CDR3 reads TGTGCCAGCAGCGTAGACGTGAACACCGGGGAGCTGTTTTTT. Supplemented by reference TRBV9 and TRBJ2-2, the full variable domain reads DSGVTQTPKHLITATGQRVTLRCSPRSGDLSVYWYQQSLDQGLQFLIQYYNGEERAKGNILERFSAQQFPDLHSELNLSSLELGDSALYFCASSVDVNTGELFFGEGSRLTVL.